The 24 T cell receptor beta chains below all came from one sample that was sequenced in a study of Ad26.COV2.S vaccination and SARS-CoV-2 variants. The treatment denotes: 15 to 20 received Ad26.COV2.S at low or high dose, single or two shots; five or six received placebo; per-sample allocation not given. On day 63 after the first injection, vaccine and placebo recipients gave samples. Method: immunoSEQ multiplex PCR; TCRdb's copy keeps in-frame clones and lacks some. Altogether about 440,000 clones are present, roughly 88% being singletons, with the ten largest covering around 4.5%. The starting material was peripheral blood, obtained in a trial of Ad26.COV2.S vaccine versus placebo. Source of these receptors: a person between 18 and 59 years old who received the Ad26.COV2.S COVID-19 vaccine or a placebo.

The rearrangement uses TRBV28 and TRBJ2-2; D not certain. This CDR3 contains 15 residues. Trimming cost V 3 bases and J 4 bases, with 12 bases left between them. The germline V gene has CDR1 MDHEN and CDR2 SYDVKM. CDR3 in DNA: TGTGCCAGCAGTTTTCCTACAGAATCCACCGGGGAGCTGTTTTTT. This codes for CASSFPTESTGELFF.

CDR3 amino acids: CASSVTSSRFTDTQYF. The CDR3 nucleotides read TGTGCCAGCAGTGTAACTAGTAGCAGATTCACAGATACGCAGTATTTT. The chain joins TRBV6-1 to TRBJ2-3; TRBD2 is a possible D gene (5 bases). This CDR3 is built from 16 residues. Germline loops: CDR1 MNHNS, CDR2 SASEGT. Trimming took off 4 bases at V and 2 bases at J, with 16 bases between the two ends.

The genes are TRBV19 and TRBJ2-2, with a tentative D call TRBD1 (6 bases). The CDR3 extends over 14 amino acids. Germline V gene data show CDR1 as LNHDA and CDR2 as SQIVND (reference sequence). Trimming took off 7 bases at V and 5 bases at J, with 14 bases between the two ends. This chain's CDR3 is CASKVRGSTGELFF. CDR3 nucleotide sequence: TGTGCCAGTAAAGTCAGGGGTAGTACCGGGGAGCTGTTTTTT. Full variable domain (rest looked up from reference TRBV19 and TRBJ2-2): DGGITQSPKYLFRKEGQNVTLSCEQNLNHDAMYWYRQDPGQGLRLIYYSQIVNDFQKGDIAEGYSVSREKKESFPLTVTSAQKNPTAFYLCASKVRGSTGELFFGEGSRLTVL.

CDR3 nucleotides: TGTGCCAGCAGCTTTGGGACAGGGGCAGTTTTTGAGCAGTTCTTC. Translated, it gives CASSFGTGAVFEQFF. The V and J genes are TRBV7-9 and TRBJ2-1, with 10 positions matching TRBD1. This CDR3 region has 15 residues. V shed 3 bases, J shed 9 bases, and the junction held 8 bases outside the gene matches. Per the germline V gene, CDR1 is SEHNR and CDR2 is FQNEAQ (reference sequence). Drawing the rest from reference TRBV7-9 and TRBJ2-1, the complete variable domain is DTGVSQNPRHKITKRGQNVTFRCDPISEHNRLYWYRQTLGQGPEFLTYFQNEAQLEKSRLLSDRFSAERPKGSFSTLEIQRTEQGDSAMYLCASSFGTGAVFEQFFGPGTRLTVL.

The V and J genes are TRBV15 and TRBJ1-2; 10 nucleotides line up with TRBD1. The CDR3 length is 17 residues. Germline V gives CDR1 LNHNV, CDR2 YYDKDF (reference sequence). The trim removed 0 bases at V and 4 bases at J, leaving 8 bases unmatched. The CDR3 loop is CATSRDLGQGRVYGYTF. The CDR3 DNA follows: TGTGCCACCAGCAGAGATCTGGGACAGGGGAGAGTCTATGGCTACACCTTC.

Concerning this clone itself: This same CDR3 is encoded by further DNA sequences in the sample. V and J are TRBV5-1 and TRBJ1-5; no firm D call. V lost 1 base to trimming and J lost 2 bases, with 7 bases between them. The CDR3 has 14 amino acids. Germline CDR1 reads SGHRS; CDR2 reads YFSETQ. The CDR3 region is CASSLTGGNQPQHF. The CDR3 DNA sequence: TGCGCCAGCAGCTTGACCGGGGGCAATCAGCCCCAGCATTTT.

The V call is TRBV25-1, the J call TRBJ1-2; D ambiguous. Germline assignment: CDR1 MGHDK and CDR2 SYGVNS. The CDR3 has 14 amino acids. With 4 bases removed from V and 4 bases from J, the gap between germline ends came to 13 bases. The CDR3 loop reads CASSALKASYGYTF. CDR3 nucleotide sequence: TGTGCCAGCAGTGCCCTGAAAGCTTCCTATGGCTACACCTTC.

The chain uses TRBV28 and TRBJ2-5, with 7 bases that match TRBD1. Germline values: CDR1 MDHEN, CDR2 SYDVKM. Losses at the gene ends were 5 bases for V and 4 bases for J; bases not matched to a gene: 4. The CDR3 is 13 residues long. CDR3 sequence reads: CASSRQGGETQYF. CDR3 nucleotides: TGTGCCAGCAGTAGACAGGGCGGAGAGACCCAGTACTTC.

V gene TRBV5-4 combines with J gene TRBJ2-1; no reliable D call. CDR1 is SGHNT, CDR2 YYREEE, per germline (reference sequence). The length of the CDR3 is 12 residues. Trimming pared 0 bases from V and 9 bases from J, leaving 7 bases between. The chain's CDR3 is CASSLAPGEQFF. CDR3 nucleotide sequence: TGTGCCAGCAGCTTGGCCCCGGGTGAGCAGTTCTTC.

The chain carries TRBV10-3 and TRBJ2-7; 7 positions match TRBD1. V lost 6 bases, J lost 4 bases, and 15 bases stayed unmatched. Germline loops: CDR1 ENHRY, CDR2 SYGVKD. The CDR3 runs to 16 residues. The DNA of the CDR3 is TGTGCCATCAGGGCTATAACAGGGGCGCCTCCTTACGAGCAGTACTTC. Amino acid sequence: CAIRAITGAPPYEQYF.

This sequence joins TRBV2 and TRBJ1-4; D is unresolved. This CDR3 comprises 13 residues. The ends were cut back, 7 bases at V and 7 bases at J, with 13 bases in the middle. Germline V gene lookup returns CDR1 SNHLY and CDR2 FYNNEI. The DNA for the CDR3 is TGTGCCAGCAAGTGGAGGGCCGGTGAAAAACTGTTTTTT. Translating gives CASKWRAGEKLFF.

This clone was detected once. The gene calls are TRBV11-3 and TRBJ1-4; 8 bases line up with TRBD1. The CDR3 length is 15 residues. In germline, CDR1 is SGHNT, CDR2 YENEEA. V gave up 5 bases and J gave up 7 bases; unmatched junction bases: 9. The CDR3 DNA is TGTGCCAGCAGCCTCCGGAGACAGGGGTGTGAAAAACTGTTTTTT. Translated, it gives CASSLRRQGCEKLFF.

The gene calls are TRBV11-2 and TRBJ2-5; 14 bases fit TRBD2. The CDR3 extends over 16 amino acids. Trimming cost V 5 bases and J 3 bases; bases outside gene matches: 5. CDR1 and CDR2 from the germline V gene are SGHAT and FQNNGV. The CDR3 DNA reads TGTGCCAGCAGCCTCGGGACTAGCGGGAGAGAAGAGACCCAGTACTTC. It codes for CASSLGTSGREETQYF.

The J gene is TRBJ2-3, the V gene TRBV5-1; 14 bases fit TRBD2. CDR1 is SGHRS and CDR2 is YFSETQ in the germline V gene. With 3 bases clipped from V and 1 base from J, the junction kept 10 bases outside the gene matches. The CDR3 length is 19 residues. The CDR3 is CASSSGQTSGRAGTDTQYF. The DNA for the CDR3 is TGCGCCAGCAGCTCGGGACAGACTAGCGGGAGGGCAGGCACAGATACGCAGTATTTT.

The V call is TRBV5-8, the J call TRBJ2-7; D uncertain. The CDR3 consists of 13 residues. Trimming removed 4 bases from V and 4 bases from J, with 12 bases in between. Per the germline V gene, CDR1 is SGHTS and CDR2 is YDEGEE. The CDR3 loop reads CASSRVRLYEQYF. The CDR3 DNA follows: TGTGCCAGCAGCAGGGTACGATTGTACGAGCAGTACTTC.

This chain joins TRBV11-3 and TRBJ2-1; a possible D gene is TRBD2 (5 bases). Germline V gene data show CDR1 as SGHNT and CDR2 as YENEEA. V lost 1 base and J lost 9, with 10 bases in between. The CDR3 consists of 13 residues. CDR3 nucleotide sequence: TGTGCCAGCAGCTTAGGCCCCGGGGTTGAGCAGTTCTTC. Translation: CASSLGPGVEQFF.

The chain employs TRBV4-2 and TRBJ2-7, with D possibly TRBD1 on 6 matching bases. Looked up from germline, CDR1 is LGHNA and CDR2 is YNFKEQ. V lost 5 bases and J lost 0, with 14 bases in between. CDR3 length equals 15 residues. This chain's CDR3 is CASSKGQSSSYEQYF. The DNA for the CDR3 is TGTGCCAGCAGCAAAGGACAGAGTAGCTCCTACGAGCAGTACTTC.

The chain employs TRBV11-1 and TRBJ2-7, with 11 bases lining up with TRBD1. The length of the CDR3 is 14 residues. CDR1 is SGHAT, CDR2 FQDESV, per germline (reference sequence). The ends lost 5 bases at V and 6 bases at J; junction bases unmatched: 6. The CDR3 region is CASSPGDRGSEQYF. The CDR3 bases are TGTGCCAGCAGCCCCGGGGACAGGGGGTCCGAGCAGTACTTC. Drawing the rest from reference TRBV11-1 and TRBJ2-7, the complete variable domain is EAEVAQSPRYKITEKSQAVAFWCDPISGHATLYWYRQILGQGPELLVQFQDESVVDDSQLPKDRFSAERLKGVDSTLKIQPAELGDSAMYLCASSPGDRGSEQYFGPGTRLTVT.

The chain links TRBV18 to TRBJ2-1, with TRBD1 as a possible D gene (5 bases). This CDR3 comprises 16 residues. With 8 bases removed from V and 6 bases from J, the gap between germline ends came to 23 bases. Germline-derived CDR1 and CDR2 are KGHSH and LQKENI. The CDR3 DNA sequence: TGTGCCAGCCTACGACGCGAAGGGGTCTGGGGCAATGAGCAGTTCTTC. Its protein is CASLRREGVWGNEQFF.

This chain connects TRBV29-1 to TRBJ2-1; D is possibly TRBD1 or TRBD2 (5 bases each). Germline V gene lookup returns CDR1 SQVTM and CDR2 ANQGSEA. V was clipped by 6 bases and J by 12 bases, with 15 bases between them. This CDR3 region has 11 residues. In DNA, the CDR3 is TGCAGCGTATACTCCGGGACGTCGCAGTTCTTC. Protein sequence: CSVYSGTSQFF.

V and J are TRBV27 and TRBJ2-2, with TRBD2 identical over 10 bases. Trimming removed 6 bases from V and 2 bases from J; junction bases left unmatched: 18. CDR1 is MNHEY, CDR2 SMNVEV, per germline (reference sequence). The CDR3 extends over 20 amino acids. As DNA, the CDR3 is TGTGCCAGCAGCCGTGTTGGGGTGTTGTTACTAGCGGGAAACACCGGGGAGCTGTTTTTT. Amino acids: CASSRVGVLLLAGNTGELFF.

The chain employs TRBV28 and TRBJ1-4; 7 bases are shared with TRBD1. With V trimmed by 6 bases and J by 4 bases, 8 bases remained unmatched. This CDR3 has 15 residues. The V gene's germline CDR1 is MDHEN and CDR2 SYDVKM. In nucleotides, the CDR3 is TGTGCCAGCAGCCTCAGGGGGGATAGTAATGAAAAACTGTTTTTT. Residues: CASSLRGDSNEKLFF.

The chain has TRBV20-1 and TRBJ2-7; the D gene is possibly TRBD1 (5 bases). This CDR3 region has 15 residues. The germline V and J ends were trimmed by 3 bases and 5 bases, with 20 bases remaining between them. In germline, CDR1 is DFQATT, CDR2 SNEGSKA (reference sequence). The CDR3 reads CSASGWGPRGHEQYF. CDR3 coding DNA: TGCAGTGCTAGTGGGTGGGGCCCTCGCGGCCACGAGCAGTACTTC.

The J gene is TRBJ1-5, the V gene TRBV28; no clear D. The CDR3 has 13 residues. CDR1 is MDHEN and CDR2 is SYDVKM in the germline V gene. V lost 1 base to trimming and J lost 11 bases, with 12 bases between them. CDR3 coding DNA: TGTGCCAGCAGTTTATCCACACCGGAATCCCAGCATTTT. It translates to CASSLSTPESQHF.